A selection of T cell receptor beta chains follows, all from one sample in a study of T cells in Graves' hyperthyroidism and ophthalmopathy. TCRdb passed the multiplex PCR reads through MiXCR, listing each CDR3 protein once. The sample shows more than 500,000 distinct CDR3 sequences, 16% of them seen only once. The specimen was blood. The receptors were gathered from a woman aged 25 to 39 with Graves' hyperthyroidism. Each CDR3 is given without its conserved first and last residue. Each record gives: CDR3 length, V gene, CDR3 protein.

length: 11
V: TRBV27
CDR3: ASSPNHSYEQY

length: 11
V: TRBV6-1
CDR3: ASAGGPNNEQF

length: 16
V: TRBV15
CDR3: ATSAPRGSGRAGYEQF

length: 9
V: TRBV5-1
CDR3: ASSLGGQAF

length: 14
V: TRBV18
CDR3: ASSPGALSSYNEQF

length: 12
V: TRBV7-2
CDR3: ASSFAGGRETQY

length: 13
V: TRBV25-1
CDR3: ASSEPGQGRYEQY

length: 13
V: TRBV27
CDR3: ASKPLGQINQPQH

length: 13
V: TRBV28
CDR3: ASSLPRGSNYGYT

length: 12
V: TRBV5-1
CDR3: ASSNYLGGETQY

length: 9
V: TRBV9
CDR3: AGGQGETQY

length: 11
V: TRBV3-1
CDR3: ASSPQSLYEQY

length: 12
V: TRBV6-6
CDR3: ASSYDGRSYEQY

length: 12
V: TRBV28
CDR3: ASSFMDSVEKLF

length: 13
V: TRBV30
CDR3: AWMPMSGYTGELF

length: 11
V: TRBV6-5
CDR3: ASSYSINTEAF

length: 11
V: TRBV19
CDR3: ASSVWTGGEQY

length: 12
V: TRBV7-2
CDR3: ASSSQGVRSPLH

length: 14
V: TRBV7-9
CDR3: ASSLAAQGANTEAF

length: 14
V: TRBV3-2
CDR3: ASSRRLAGASYEQY

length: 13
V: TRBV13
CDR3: ASSLTGRGYYEQY

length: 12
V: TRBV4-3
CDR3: ASSQDHGHYEQY

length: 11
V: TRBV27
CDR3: ASSQDIDQPQH

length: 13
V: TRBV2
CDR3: ASRARQGGSYEQY

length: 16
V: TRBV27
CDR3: ASSFVWTSGKGYNEQF

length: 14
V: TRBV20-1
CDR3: SAREGRGMWDQPQH

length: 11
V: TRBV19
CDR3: ASSIIRDNPQH

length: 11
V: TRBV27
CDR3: ASSSHRTDTQY

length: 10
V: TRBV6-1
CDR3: ASSDIGWGYT

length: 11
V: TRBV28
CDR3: ASSGDGLQPQH

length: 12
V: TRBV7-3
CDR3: ASSLNLGTGELF

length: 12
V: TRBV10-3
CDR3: AAATGSDNYGYT

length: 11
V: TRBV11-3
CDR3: ASSTSGEGEQF

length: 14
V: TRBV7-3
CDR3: ASIILDVAFLIEQY

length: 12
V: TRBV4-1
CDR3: ASSQARRGREQF

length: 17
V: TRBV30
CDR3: AWSGRGDRDRPKSHGYT